This T cell receptor (beta chain) was captured by sequencing in a study of blood T cell repertoires in COVID-19. Study-level information: The origin of the acute and convalescent COVID-19 samples was the United States, Italy and Spain. T cells, B-cell-depleted T cells, or PBMCs supplied cDNA or gDNA.

Measured with immunoSEQ multiplex PCR; TCRdb has only the in-frame clones, and not every one. This sample has about 210,000 clones, with 70% to 90% found just once. The sequenced sample was peripheral blood. The TCR sequence derives from a woman in her forties with acute or convalescent COVID-19.

The CDR3 spells CASSSTDGAFF. The CDR3 DNA sequence: TGCGCCAGCAGCTCGACTGACGGCGCTTTCTTT. This chain uses TRBV5-1 with TRBJ1-1; no firm D call. Trimming stripped 3 bases from V and 11 bases from J, with 11 bases between. Per the germline V gene, CDR1 is SGHRS and CDR2 is YFSETQ. The CDR3 has 11 amino acids.